This entry lists 7 T cell receptor beta chains sequenced from one sample in a study of blood T cell repertoires in COVID-19. The table came from immunoSEQ multiplex PCR; TCRdb's copy has only in-frame clones and leaves some out. The repertoire holds 400,000 to 500,000 clones, approximately 90% seen once, with less than 1.5% in the top ten. Material for sequencing was PBMCs or T cells enriched from blood (not recorded which). These TCRs come from a woman aged 18-29 years who had been exposed to COVID-19.

The V gene is TRBV28, the J gene TRBJ2-7; 9 bases align to TRBD2. From germline, CDR1 is MDHEN and CDR2 SYDVKM. The V and J ends lost 6 bases and 5 bases, in that order; junction bases with no gene match: 8. CDR3 length: 14 residues. CDR3 coding DNA: TGTGCCAGCAGCGTAGCTAGCGGGGTAAACGAGCAGTACTTC. It encodes CASSVASGVNEQYF.

The chain couples TRBV15 to TRBJ2-3, with D possibly being TRBD2 (6 bases). This CDR3 spans 16 amino acids. Germline CDR1 LNHNV, CDR2 YYDKDF (reference sequence). V lost 0 bases and J lost 2, with 12 bases in between. This CDR3 is CATSRDNAGYTDTQYF. CDR3 DNA: TGTGCCACCAGCAGAGATAATGCGGGATACACAGATACGCAGTATTTT.

The chain couples TRBV7-8 to TRBJ2-1; 8 nucleotides line up with TRBD2. The CDR3 length is 15 residues. CDR1 SGHVS and CDR2 FQNEAQ come from the germline V gene. J lost 4 bases, V lost 1 base, and 3 bases had no gene match. CDR3 DNA sequence: TGTGCCAGCAGCTTAGTTAGCGGGAATTACAATGAGCAGTTCTTC. It encodes CASSLVSGNYNEQFF.

This sequence joins TRBV7-9 and TRBJ2-5; tentatively, D is TRBD1 (7 bases). V lost 5 bases and J 2 bases, leaving 12 bases between the germline ends. The CDR3 has 14 amino acids. The germline gives CDR1 SEHNR, CDR2 FQNEAQ (reference sequence). The CDR3 spells CASSAGGTQETQYF. The CDR3 DNA reads TGTGCCAGCAGCGCAGGGGGGACACAAGAGACCCAGTACTTC.

The gene calls are TRBV2 and TRBJ1-1; D unresolved. This CDR3 has 16 residues. Germline CDR1 reads SNHLY; CDR2 reads FYNNEI. Trimming took 2 bases from V and 1 from J, leaving 14 bases between them. The CDR3 DNA reads as TGTGCCAGCAGTGAACGGCGCGGGGATCAGAACACTGAAGCTTTCTTT. It encodes CASSERRGDQNTEAFF.

This clone was seen only once. The chain uses TRBV27 and TRBJ2-1; a possible D gene is TRBD2 (7 bases). CDR1 MNHEY and CDR2 SMNVEV come from the germline V gene (reference sequence). The CDR3 contains 16 residues. The V end was cut by 1 base, the J end by 4 bases, with 14 bases between. The CDR3 sequence: CASSLFWGGPYNEQFF. The CDR3 DNA is TGTGCCAGCAGTTTATTTTGGGGGGGCCCTTACAATGAGCAGTTCTTC.

The CDR3 coding sequence is TGTGCCAGCAGTGCGCCCGACAGTTCCGATAGCGGCTACACCTTC. Its protein is CASSAPDSSDSGYTF. The V call is TRBV28, the J call TRBJ1-2, with D tentatively TRBD1 (5 bases). Trimming removed 5 bases from V and 8 bases from J, with 21 bases in between. The CDR3 covers 15 residues. The germline V gene encodes CDR1 MDHEN and CDR2 SYDVKM.